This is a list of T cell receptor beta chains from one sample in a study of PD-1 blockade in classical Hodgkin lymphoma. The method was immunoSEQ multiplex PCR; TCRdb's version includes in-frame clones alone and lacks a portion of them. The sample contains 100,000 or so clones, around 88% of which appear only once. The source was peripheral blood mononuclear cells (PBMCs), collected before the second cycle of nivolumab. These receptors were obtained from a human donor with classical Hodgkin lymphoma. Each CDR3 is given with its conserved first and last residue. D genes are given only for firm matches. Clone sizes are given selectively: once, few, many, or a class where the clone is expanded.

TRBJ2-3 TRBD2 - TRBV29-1 TGCAGCGTTGTCCTTCTAGCGGGGGGCACAGATACGCAGTATTTT CSVVLLAGGTDTQYF
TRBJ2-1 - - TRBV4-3 TGCGCCAGCAGCCGCCGGGGCAGCTCCTACAATGAGCAGTTCTTC CASSRRGSSYNEQFF
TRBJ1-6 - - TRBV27 TGTGCCAGCAGTTTAGACCTTCTTAGCTCCTATAATTCACCCCTCCACTTT CASSLDLLSSYNSPLHF
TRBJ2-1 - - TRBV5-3 TGTGCCAGAAGCTTGAACGGGATCTCCTACAATGAGCAGTTCTTC CARSLNGISYNEQFF
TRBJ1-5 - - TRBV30 TGTGCCTGGAGCTATAGGGGTGGCCAGCCCCAGCATTTT CAWSYRGGQPQHF
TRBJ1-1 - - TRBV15 TGTGCCACCAGCAGAGATCGAACAACGGGACGCATGAACACTGAAGCTTTCTTT CATSRDRTTGRMNTEAFF
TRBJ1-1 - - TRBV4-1 TGCGCCAGCAGTCAGGATAGGGAGGAGACTGAAGCTTTCTTT CASSQDREETEAFF
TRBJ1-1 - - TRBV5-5 TGTGCCAGCAGCTCGGGACTGGGCACTGAAGCTTTCTTT CASSSGLGTEAFF
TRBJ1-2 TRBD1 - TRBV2 TGTGCCAGCAGTGTTGGACAGGCCTACTATGGCTACACCTTC CASSVGQAYYGYTF
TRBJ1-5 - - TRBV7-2 TGTGCCAGCAGCTTGAGTCAGGGAAGAAATCAGCCCCAGCATTTT CASSLSQGRNQPQHF
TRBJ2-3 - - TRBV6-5 TGTGCCAGCAGTTACTCCCAACTACGAAATACGCAGTATTTT CASSYSQLRNTQYF
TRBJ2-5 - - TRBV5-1 TGCGCCAGCAATCAGGGAGACCAAGAGACCCAGTACTTC CASNQGDQETQYF
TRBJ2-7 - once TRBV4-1 TGCGCCAGCAGCCAAGAGACATCGTACGAGCAGTACTTC CASSQETSYEQYF
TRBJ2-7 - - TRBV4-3 TGCGCCAGCAGCCAAGATTCGGGCAGGGGCTACGAGCAGTACTTC CASSQDSGRGYEQYF
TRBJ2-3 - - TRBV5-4 TGTGCCAGCAGCTTCCGGGACTCCCTTGATACGCAGTATTTT CASSFRDSLDTQYF
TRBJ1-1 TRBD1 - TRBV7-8 TGTGCCAGCAGCCCCCGAGAGGGGGCCGTCACTGAAGCTTTCTTT CASSPREGAVTEAFF
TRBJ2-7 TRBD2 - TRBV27 TGTGCCAGCCGCGCCAGGACTAGCCCCTACGAGCAGTACTTC CASRARTSPYEQYF
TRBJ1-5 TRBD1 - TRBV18 TGTGCCAGCTCCGGGCGGGACAGGGACAATCAGCCCCAGCATTTT CASSGRDRDNQPQHF
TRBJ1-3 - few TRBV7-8 TGTGCCAGCAGCTTAGGGGGAAACACCATATATTTT CASSLGGNTIYF
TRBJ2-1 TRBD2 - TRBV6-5 TGTGCCAGCAGTTACAGCGGGGGGGCGGTTGATGAGCAGTTCTTC CASSYSGGAVDEQFF
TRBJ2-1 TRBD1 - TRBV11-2 TGTGCCAGCAGCTTAGCCCCTCAGGGGGCTGGAAACAATGAGCAGTTCTTC CASSLAPQGAGNNEQFF
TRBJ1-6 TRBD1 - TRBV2 TGTGCCAGCCAGGGACAGCCGCCCGGTAATTCACCCCTCCACTTT CASQGQPPGNSPLHF
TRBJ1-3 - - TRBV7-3 TGTGCCAGCAGCCCCTATAGCCCCGGGAGGGCCAACTCTGGAAACACCATATATTTT CASSPYSPGRANSGNTIYF
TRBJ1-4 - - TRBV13 TGTGCCAGACCGGGACGGTGTAATGAAAAACTGTTTTTT CARPGRCNEKLFF
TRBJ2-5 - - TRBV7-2 TGTGCCAGCAGCTTAGGACGGTTCCAAGAGACCCAGTACTTC CASSLGRFQETQYF
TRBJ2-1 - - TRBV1 TGCACCAGCAGCCAAGGGACAGGGGGCTACAATGAGCAGTTCTTC CTSSQGTGGYNEQFF
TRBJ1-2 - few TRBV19 TGTGCCAGTACTTGGGGGGCCCAGTATGGCTACACCTTC CASTWGAQYGYTF
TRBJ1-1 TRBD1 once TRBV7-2 TGTGCCAGCAGCTCCCGACAGGGGCTGAGAATTTGGATGAACACTGAAGCTTTCTTT CASSSRQGLRIWMNTEAFF
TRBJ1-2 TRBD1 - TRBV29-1 TGCAGCGTCCGCAACAAGACAGGGGGGAAGTTGGCTAACTATGGCTACACCTTC CSVRNKTGGKLANYGYTF
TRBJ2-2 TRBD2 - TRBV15 TGTGCCCTCCGCGGGGGGCTGTTCACCGGGGAGCTGTTTTTT CALRGGLFTGELFF
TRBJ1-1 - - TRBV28 TGTGCCAGCAGTTTATGGGCCGCGATGAACACTGAAGCTTTCTTT CASSLWAAMNTEAFF
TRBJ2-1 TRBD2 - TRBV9 TGTGCCAGCAGCGAATCGGGACTAGTATACAATGAGCAGTTCTTC CASSESGLVYNEQFF
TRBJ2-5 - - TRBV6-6 TGTGCCAGCAGTTACCTTTTCCAGACCCAGTACTTC CASSYLFQTQYF
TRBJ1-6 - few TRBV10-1 TGCGCCAGCAGTGACGGTTTTTCACCCCTCCACTTT CASSDGFSPLHF
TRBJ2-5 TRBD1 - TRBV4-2 TGTGCCAGCAGCCAGACAGGGTCCGGGTTATCAGTTATACAAGAGACCCAGTACTTC CASSQTGSGLSVIQETQYF
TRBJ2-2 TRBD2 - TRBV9 TGTGCCAGCAGCGTAGCGGTCGGGGGGAGTTTCGGGGAGCTGTTTTTT CASSVAVGGSFGELFF